This T cell receptor beta chain emerged from a study of blood T cell repertoires in COVID-19. Study-wide background: In each case, the material was cDNA or gDNA derived from T cells, B-cell-depleted T cells, or PBMCs.

CDR1 and CDR2 from the germline V gene are MDHEN and SYDVKM. CDR3 length: 14 residues. The J segment lost 10 bases and the V segment lost 7 bases, leaving 12 bases of the junction unmatched. Participant age was about 18 to 89 years, and participants resided in fewer than 30 US areas. It was within 2 weeks before study entry that exposed participants met a COVID-19 case. How the authors handled the data: Amplified reference gene primers provided the basis for estimating nucleated cell counts. Some clones are missing from TCRdb's copy, which holds only in-frame ones; the method was immunoSEQ multiplex PCR. V and J calls and clone size are given by that table; D and trimming were obtained from the DNA. The table has about 430,000 clones, about 88% seen once; the top ten hold 1.4%.

This chain joins TRBV28 and TRBJ2-1; TRBD2 aligns across 8 bases. The sequenced sample consisted of PBMCs or T cells enriched from blood (not recorded which). The TCR was taken from a woman between 18 and 29 years old who had been exposed to COVID-19. In DNA, the CDR3 is TGTGCCAGCATCACGCCGGGACTAGTCGGGGAGCAGTTCTTC. Its translation: CASITPGLVGEQFF.